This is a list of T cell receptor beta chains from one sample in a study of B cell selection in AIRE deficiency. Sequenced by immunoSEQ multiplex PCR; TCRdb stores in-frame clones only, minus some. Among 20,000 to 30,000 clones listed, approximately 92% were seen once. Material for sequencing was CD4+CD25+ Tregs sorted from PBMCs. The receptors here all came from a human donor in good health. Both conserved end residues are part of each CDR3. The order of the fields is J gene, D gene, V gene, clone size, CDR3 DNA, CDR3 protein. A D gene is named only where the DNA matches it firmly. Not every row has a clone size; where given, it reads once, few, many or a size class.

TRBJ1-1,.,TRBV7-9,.,TGTGCCAGCAGCTTTGGGACGGGCACTGAAGCTTTCTTT,CASSFGTGTEAFF
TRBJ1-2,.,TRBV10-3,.,TGTGCCATCAGCCGACAGCTTAACTATGGCTACACCTTC,CAISRQLNYGYTF
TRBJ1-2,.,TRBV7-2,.,TGTGCCAGCAGCTTAGCGGGTCTTCGGGGCTACACCTTC,CASSLAGLRGYTF
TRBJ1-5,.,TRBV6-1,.,TGTGCCAGCAGTGGGGCCACTAATCAGCCCCAGCATTTT,CASSGATNQPQHF
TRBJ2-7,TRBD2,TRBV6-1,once,TGTGCCAGCAGACCTCTCGGGGGGTACGAGCAGTACTTC,CASRPLGGYEQYF
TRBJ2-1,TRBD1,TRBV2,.,TGTGCCAGCAGGGACAGGGATCGAAATGAGCAGTTCTTC,CASRDRDRNEQFF
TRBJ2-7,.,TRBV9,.,TGTGCCAGCAGGAGGGACGAGCAGTACTTC,CASRRDEQYF
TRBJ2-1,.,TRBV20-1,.,TGCAGTGCTAGTAGGGTAGATGAGCAGTTCTTC,CSASRVDEQFF
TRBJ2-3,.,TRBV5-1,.,TGCGCCAGCAGCTTCTTGGGCACAGATACGCAGTATTTT,CASSFLGTDTQYF
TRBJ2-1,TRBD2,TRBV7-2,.,TGTGCCAGCAGCTTAGACCGGGGGGGCCGTGAGCAGTTCTTC,CASSLDRGGREQFF
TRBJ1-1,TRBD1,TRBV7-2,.,TGTGCCAGCAGCTTAGAGACAGGGAAAGAAGCTTTCTTT,CASSLETGKEAFF
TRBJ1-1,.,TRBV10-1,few,TGCGCCAGCCGGAGACAGCTGAACACTGAAGCTTTCTTT,CASRRQLNTEAFF
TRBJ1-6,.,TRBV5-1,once,TGCGCCAGCAGCTTGATGGACAGTTCACCCCTCCACTTT,CASSLMDSSPLHF
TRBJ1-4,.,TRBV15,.,TGTGCCACCAGCAGAGATCACGCCGAAAAACTGTTTTTT,CATSRDHAEKLFF
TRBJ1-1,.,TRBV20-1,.,TGCAGTGCTAGATCGAGGGGTAGTGCTTTCTTT,CSARSRGSAFF
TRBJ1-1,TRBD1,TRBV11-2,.,TGTGCCAGCAGCTTAAACCCGACAGGGACTGAAGCTTTCTTT,CASSLNPTGTEAFF
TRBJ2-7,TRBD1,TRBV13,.,TGTGCCAGCAGCGGGACGGGACAGGGGGCGTTAGTCTACGAGCAGTACTTC,CASSGTGQGALVYEQYF
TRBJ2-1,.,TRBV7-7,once,TGTGCCAGCAGCCCCGACCGCGGCAATGAGCAGTTCTTC,CASSPDRGNEQFF
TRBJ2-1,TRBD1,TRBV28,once,TGTGCCAGCAGTTTTTTAAGGGACAGGGTCGGGAATGAGCAGTTCTTC,CASSFLRDRVGNEQFF
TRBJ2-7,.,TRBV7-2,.,TGTGCCAGCAGCGAAAACAGGGTGCTGGGAGAGCAGTACTTC,CASSENRVLGEQYF
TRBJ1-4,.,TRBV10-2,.,TGCGCCAGCAGTGAGTCTGATAGGTCTAATGAAAAACTGTTTTTT,CASSESDRSNEKLFF
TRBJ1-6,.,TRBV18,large,TGTGCCAGCTCACCACTTAGAAGTAATTCACCCCTCCACTTT,CASSPLRSNSPLHF
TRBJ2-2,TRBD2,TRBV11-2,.,TGTGCCAGCAGCTTAACACTAGCGGCCACCGGGGAGCTGTTTTTT,CASSLTLAATGELFF
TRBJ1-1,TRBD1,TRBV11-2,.,TGTGCCAGCAGCGGACAGGGGGCTATAAACACTGAAGCTTTCTTT,CASSGQGAINTEAFF
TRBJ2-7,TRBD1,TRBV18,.,TGTGCCAGCTCACCAGGGCAGGGGGAGTCCTACGAGCAGTACTTC,CASSPGQGESYEQYF
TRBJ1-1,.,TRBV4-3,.,TGCGCCAGCAGCCAAGAGGGGGGATTGAACACTGAAGCTTTCTTT,CASSQEGGLNTEAFF
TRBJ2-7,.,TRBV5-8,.,TGTGCCAGCACCAAGGGACAATTTTACGAGCAGTACTTC,CASTKGQFYEQYF
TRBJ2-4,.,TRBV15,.,TGTGCCACCAGCAGAGAAGGCGGAACCAAAAACATTCAGTACTTC,CATSREGGTKNIQYF
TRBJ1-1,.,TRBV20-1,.,TGCAGTGCTAGGTTTGGGGCTGAAGCTTTCTTT,CSARFGAEAFF
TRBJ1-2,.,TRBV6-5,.,TGTGCCAGCAGTTACTCGACATCTGGTCGCTACACCTTC,CASSYSTSGRYTF
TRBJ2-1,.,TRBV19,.,TGTGCCAGTAGTTTTCAGGGTTACAATGAGCAGTTCTTC,CASSFQGYNEQFF
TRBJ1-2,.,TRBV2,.,TGTGCCAGCAGTCCTAAGACAGGAGGGTCACGGAACTATGGCTACACCTTC,CASSPKTGGSRNYGYTF
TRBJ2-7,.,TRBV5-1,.,TGCGCCAGCACCCCAGCAGTAGGAGTCACCTACGAGCAGTACTTC,CASTPAVGVTYEQYF